The 16 T cell receptor beta chains reported below all come from one sample, sequenced in a study of blood T cells in healthy people across ages. Sample-barcoded 5' priming and a J-beta primer mix drove a second PCR of roughly 7 to 11 cycles. From the 5' RACE reads, TCRdb called clonotypes with MiXCR, one entry per CDR3 protein. Found here are some 690,000 distinct CDR3 sequences, about 20% of them singletons; the top ten hold under 25%. The sample was blood. Every receptor here comes from a man between 65 and 85 years old in good health.

This clonotype was observed many times. The rearrangement uses TRBV5-5 and TRBJ1-4; D is unresolved. Trimming stripped 3 bases from V and 3 bases from J, with 6 bases between. The germline CDR1 and CDR2 sequences are SGHKS and YYEKEE (reference sequence). This CDR3 comprises 13 residues. The CDR3 DNA sequence: TGTGCCAGCAGCTGGGCCCCTAATGAAAAACTGTTTTTT. Protein product: CASSWAPNEKLFF.

This clonotype was counted many times. This chain uses TRBV28 with TRBJ1-1; D unresolved. Germline CDR1 is MDHEN and CDR2 is SYDVKM. V was trimmed by 0 bases and J by 1 base, leaving 6 bases between them. The CDR3 consists of 14 residues. This CDR3 is CASSLWRENTEAFF. CDR3 coding DNA: TGTGCCAGCAGTTTATGGAGGGAGAACACTGAAGCTTTCTTT.

This clonotype was seen only a few times. V and J are TRBV19 and TRBJ1-3; D is perhaps TRBD1 (5 bases). Trimming left V 6 bases short and J 2 bases short, with 11 bases between. The CDR3 has 14 residues. Germline CDR1 is LNHDA and CDR2 is SQIVND (reference sequence). The CDR3 sequence: CASRLGGAGNTIYF. CDR3 DNA sequence: TGTGCCAGTAGATTGGGAGGGGCTGGAAACACCATATATTTT.

The J gene is TRBJ1-3, the V gene TRBV3-1; D is unresolved. The CDR3 has 15 residues. Between the trimmed V and J ends, which lost 1 base and 0 bases, there was a span of 7 bases. Germline V CDR1 and CDR2: LGHDT, YNNKEL (reference sequence). The CDR3 spells CASSQVFSSGNTIYF. The CDR3, as DNA: TGTGCCAGCAGCCAAGTTTTTTCCTCTGGAAACACCATATATTTT.

There are a few counts of this clonotype. The genes are TRBV12-3 or TRBV12-4 and TRBJ2-5; maybe TRBD2 (5 bases). The better agreement between TRBJ2-7 and the DNA end casts doubt on the J call. This CDR3 region has 13 residues. For the CDR3, the DNA is TGTGCCAGCAGCCATTCTCGGGACTACGAGCAGTACGTC. Protein sequence: CASSHSRDYEQYV.

This clonotype was seen at least ten times. The chain uses TRBV5-1 and TRBJ2-7; unclear D gene. Germline V gives CDR1 SGHRS, CDR2 YFSETQ. This CDR3 has 12 residues. Trimming took off 4 bases at V and 4 bases at J, with 9 bases between the two ends. For the CDR3, the DNA is TGCGCCAGCAGCCCACGTGTTTACGAGCAGTACTTC. Protein product: CASSPRVYEQYF.

This clonotype has more than one count but fewer than ten. V is TRBV6-2 or TRBV6-3 and J is TRBJ1-2; D may be TRBD1 (6 bases). Germline-derived CDR1 and CDR2 are MNHEY and SVGEGT. V was cut by 7 bases and J by 5 bases, with 17 bases left in between. This CDR3 has 14 residues. The CDR3: CASTSGGGAYGYTF. The CDR3 DNA reads TGTGCCAGCACCAGTGGAGGGGGAGCGTATGGCTACACCTTC.

The V call is TRBV6-5, the J call TRBJ2-1; D ambiguous. The CDR3 has 15 residues. V was clipped by 0 bases and J by 5 bases, with 11 bases between them. Germline loops: CDR1 MNHEY, CDR2 SVGAGI. The CDR3 sequence is CASSYSYTINNEQFF. CDR3 DNA sequence: TGTGCCAGCAGTTACTCGTACACAATCAACAATGAGCAGTTCTTC.

J is TRBJ2-7 and V is TRBV20-1, with D tentatively TRBD1 (6 bases). V was pared by 3 bases and J by 4 bases, with 16 bases between. The germline V gene has CDR1 DFQATT and CDR2 SNEGSKA (reference sequence). The CDR3 loop spans 14 amino acids. CDR3 in DNA: TGCAGTGCTAGTGTACAGGGCTTACATTACGAGCAGTACTTC. Translated, it gives CSASVQGLHYEQYF.

This clonotype was detected a few times. The chain combines TRBV6-5 with TRBJ2-1, with 8 bases lining up with TRBD2. The V gene's germline CDR1 is MNHEY and CDR2 SVGAGI. The J segment lost 5 bases and the V segment lost 6 bases, leaving 6 bases of the junction unmatched. This CDR3 region has 14 residues. The DNA of the CDR3 is TGTGCCAGCAGAGATACTAGCGGAAACAATGAGCAGTTCTTC. It is translated as CASRDTSGNNEQFF.

This clonotype was seen a few times. The chain couples TRBV11-2 to TRBJ2-3, with D tentatively TRBD1 or TRBD2 (6 bases each). Germline values: CDR1 SGHAT, CDR2 FQNNGV. This CDR3 is 13 amino acids long. V was shortened by 5 bases and J by 6 bases, with 12 bases between the two germline ends. Here the CDR3 DNA reads TGTGCCAGCAGCCATGGGGGGCGGGATACGCAGTATTTT. This encodes CASSHGGRDTQYF.

The V and J genes are TRBV27 and TRBJ2-7; perhaps TRBD1 as D (5 bases). CDR1 and CDR2 (germline): MNHEY, SMNVEV (reference sequence). Trimming removed 4 bases at V and 3 bases at J, with 13 bases between. The CDR3 contains 14 residues. The CDR3 region is CASSSATALYEQYF. CDR3 bases: TGTGCCAGCAGTTCAGCGACAGCCCTCTACGAGCAGTACTTC.

This clonotype was recorded a few times. The chain links TRBV5-1 to TRBJ1-1; TRBD1 is a possible D gene (5 bases). Between the trimmed V and J ends, which lost 4 bases and 0 bases, there was a span of 16 bases. This CDR3 comprises 16 residues. Per germline, CDR1 SGHRS and CDR2 YFSETQ. The CDR3 sequence is CASSHDRLRMNTEAFF. The CDR3 region has the DNA TGCGCCAGCAGCCATGACAGACTTCGCATGAACACTGAAGCTTTCTTT.

V usage is TRBV6-5 and J usage is TRBJ2-5; D possibly corresponds to TRBD2 (5 bases). The germline CDR1 and CDR2 sequences are MNHEY and SVGAGI. V lost 5 bases to trimming and J lost 4 bases, with 14 bases between them. This CDR3 comprises 14 residues. The CDR3 nucleotides are TGTGCCAGCAGTGGGTTCAAGCGGACAGAGACCCAGTACTTC. Amino acids: CASSGFKRTETQYF.

This clonotype was observed a handful of times. The chain recombines TRBV6-5 with TRBJ1-2; D call uncertain. V was pared by 4 bases and J by 6 bases, with 24 bases between. CDR1 is MNHEY and CDR2 is SVGAGI in the germline V gene. This CDR3 has 17 residues. Written as DNA, the CDR3 is TGTGCCAGCAGTTTTTTCGGAGAGGCGAGCGCGTACCATGGCTACACCTTC. Residues: CASSFFGEASAYHGYTF.

The chain joins TRBV7-2 to TRBJ1-2; TRBD1 might be the D (5 bases). Trimming left V 0 bases short and J 6 bases short, with 14 bases between. Germline V gene lookup returns CDR1 SGHTA and CDR2 FQGNSA. This CDR3 contains 15 residues. The CDR3 protein is CASSLAAQGRDGYTF. The CDR3 DNA reads as TGTGCCAGCAGCTTAGCGGCCCAGGGTAGGGATGGCTACACCTTC.